The clone carrying this TCR beta chain was recorded a few times. These data come from a study of blood T cell repertoires in COVID-19. Measured with immunoSEQ multiplex PCR; TCRdb has only the in-frame clones, and not every one. Here the sample spans over 75,000 clones, around 88% being singletons. Germline CDR1 SGHVS, CDR2 FNYEAQ. The CDR3 totals 14 residues. V was shortened by 5 bases and J by 1 base, with 9 bases between the two germline ends. This sequence was found in a human donor in a cohort sampled during active COVID-19. The chain has TRBV7-6 and TRBJ1-5; D remains ambiguous. The specimen was peripheral blood. In DNA, the CDR3 is TGTGCCAGCAGCGAAGACATAAGCAATCAGCCCCAGCATTTT. Encoded protein: CASSEDISNQPQHF.